This T cell receptor beta chain was observed in a study of cytomegalovirus exposure and HLA in healthy donors. Germline CDR1 reads SGHRS; CDR2 reads YFSETQ. The CDR3 length is 14 residues. V dropped 5 bases and J dropped 0; count of bases not matched to a gene: 2. The study ran its PCR with 60 Vbeta and 13 Jbeta primers. Sequencing used immunoSEQ multiplex PCR; TCRdb keeps in-frame clones, though not all of them. The sample lists roughly 74,000 clones, over 70% occurring once. The rearrangement joins TRBV5-1 to TRBJ2-7; TRBD2 aligns across 10 bases. Sequences were obtained from PBMCs. This sequence was found in a man aged 40-55 years in good health and CMV-seronegative. The CDR3 DNA sequence: TGCGCCAGCAGAACTAGCGGGGACTCCTACGAGCAGTACTTC. Amino acid sequence: CASRTSGDSYEQYF.